The clone carrying this TCR beta chain has just one count. Participants had their cohort set by participant-reported clinical history. A COVID-19 case was met by exposed participants within 2 weeks before study entry. In the source study's methods: It was from reference gene primer amplification that nucleated cell counts were estimated. Data came from immunoSEQ multiplex PCR; TCRdb stores just in-frame clones and leaves some out. V, J and clone size derive from that table, while D and trimming were established from the DNA sequence. In the table there are a few hundred thousand clones, approximately 91% of which are singletons. This CDR3 comprises 14 residues. CDR1 is MNHEY and CDR2 is SMNVEV in the germline V gene (reference sequence). Trimming removed 3 bases at V and 1 base at J, with 9 bases between. The source of the sample is a study of blood T cell repertoires in COVID-19. At the level of the study: Material from acute and convalescent COVID-19 was sourced from the United States, Italy and Spain.

This TCR was sampled from a middle-aged woman who had been exposed to COVID-19. The rearrangement links TRBV27 to TRBJ1-1; possible D gene TRBD1, 6 bases. The specimen was PBMCs or T cells enriched from blood (not recorded which). For the CDR3, the DNA is TGTGCCAGCAGTTTCAGGGGTTGGAACACTGAAGCTTTCTTT. Protein: CASSFRGWNTEAFF.